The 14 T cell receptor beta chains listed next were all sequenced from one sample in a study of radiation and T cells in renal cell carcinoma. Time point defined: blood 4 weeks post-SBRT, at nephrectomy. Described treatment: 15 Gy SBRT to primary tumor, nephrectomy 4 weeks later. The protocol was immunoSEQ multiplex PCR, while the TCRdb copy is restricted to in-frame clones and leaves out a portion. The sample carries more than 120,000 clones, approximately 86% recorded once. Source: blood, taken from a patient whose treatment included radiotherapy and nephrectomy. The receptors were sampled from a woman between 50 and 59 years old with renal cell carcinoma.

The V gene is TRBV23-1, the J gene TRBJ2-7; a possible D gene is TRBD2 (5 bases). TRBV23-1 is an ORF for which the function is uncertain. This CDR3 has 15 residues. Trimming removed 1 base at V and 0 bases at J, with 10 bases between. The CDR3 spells CASSQFVDYSYEQYF. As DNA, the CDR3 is TGCGCCAGCAGTCAATTCGTCGACTACTCCTACGAGCAGTACTTC.

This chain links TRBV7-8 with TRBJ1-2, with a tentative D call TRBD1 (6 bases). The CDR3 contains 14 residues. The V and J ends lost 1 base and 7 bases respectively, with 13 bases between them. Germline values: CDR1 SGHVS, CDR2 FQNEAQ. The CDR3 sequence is CASSLVTGTTGYTF. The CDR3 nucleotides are TGTGCCAGCAGCTTAGTCACAGGGACCACTGGCTACACCTTC.

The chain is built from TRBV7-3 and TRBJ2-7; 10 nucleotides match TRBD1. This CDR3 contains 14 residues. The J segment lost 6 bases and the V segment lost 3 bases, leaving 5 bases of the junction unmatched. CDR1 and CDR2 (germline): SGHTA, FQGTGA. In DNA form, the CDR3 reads TGTGCCAGCAGCTTCGACAGGGGGCAGTTCGAGCAGTACTTC. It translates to CASSFDRGQFEQYF.

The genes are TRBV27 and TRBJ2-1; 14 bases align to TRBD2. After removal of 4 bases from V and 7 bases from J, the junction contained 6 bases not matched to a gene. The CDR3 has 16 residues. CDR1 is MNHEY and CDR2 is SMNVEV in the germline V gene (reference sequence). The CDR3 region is CASSSPGTSGSNEQFF. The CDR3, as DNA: TGTGCCAGCAGTTCCCCCGGGACTAGCGGGAGTAATGAGCAGTTCTTC.

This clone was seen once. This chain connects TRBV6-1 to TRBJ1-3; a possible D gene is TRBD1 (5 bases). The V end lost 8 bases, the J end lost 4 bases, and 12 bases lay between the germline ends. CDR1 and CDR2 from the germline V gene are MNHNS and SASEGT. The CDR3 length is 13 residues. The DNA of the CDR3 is TGTGCCAGCGGTGGGGCGAAGGGAAACACCATATATTTT. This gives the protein CASGGAKGNTIYF.

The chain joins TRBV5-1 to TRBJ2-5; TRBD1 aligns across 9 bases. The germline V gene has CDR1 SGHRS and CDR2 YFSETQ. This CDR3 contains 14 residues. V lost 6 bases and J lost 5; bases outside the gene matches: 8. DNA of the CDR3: TGCGCCAGCACCCCCGGGACAGGGTGGGAGACCCAGTACTTC. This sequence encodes CASTPGTGWETQYF.

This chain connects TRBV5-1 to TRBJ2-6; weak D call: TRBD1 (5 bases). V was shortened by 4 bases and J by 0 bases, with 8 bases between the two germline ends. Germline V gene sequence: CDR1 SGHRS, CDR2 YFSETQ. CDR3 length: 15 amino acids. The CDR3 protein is CASSLTVSGANVLTF. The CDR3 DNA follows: TGCGCCAGCAGCCTGACAGTCTCTGGGGCCAACGTCCTGACTTTC.

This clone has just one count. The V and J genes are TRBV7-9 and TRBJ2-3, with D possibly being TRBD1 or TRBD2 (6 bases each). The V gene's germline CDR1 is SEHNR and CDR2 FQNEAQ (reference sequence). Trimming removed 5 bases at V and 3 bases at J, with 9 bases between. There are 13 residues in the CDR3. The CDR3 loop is CASSTGATDTQYF. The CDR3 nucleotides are TGTGCCAGCAGCACGGGGGCGACAGATACGCAGTATTTT. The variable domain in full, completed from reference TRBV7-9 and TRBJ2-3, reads DTGVSQNPRHKITKRGQNVTFRCDPISEHNRLYWYRQTLGQGPEFLTYFQNEAQLEKSRLLSDRFSAERPKGSFSTLEIQRTEQGDSAMYLCASSTGATDTQYFGPGTRLTVL.

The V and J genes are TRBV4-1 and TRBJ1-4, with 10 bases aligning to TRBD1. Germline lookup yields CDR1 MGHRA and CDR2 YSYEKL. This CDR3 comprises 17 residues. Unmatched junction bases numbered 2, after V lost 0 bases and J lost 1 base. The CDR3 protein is CASSQDRDRGTNEKLFF. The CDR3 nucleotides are TGCGCCAGCAGCCAAGATCGGGACAGGGGAACTAATGAAAAACTGTTTTTT.

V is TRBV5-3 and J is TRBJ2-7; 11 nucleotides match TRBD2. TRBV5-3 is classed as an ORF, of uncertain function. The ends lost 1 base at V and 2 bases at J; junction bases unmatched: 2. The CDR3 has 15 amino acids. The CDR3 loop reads CARSLNSGRAYEQYF. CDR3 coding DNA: TGTGCCAGAAGCTTGAATAGCGGGAGGGCCTACGAGCAGTACTTC.

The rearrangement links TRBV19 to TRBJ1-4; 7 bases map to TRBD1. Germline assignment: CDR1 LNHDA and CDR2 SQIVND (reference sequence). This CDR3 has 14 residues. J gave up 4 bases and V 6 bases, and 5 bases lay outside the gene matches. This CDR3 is CASRSGQNNEKLFF. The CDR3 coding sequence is TGTGCCAGTAGGTCGGGACAGAATAATGAAAAACTGTTTTTT.

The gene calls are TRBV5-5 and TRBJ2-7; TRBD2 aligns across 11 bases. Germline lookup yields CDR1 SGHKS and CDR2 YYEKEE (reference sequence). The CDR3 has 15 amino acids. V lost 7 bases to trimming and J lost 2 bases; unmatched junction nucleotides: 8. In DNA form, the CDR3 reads TGTGCCAGCGCCCCGGGACTAGCGGCCGCCTACGAGCAGTACTTC. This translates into CASAPGLAAAYEQYF.

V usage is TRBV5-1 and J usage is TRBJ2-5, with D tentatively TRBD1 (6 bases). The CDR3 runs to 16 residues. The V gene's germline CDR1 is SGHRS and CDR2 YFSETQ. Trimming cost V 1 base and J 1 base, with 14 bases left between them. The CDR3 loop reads CASSLRGTNIQETQYF. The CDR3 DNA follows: TGCGCCAGCAGCTTGAGGGGGACCAATATCCAAGAGACCCAGTACTTC.

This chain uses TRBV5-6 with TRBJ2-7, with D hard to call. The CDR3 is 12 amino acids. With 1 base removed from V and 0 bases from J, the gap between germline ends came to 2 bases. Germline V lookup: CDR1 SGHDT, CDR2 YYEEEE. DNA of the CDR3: TGTGCCAGCAGCTTGAGCTCCTACGAGCAGTACTTC. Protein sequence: CASSLSSYEQYF.